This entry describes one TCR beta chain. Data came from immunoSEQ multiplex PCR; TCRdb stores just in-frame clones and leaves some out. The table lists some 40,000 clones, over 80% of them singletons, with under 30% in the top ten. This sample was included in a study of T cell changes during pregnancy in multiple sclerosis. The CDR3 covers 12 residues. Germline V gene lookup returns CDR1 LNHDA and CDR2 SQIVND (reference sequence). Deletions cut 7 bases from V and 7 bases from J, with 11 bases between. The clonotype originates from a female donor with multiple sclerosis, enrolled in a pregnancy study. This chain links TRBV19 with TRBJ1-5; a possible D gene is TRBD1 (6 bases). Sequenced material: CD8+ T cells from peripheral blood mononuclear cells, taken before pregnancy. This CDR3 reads CASTGGGQPQHF. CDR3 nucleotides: TGTGCCAGTACCGGTGGGGGCCAGCCCCAGCATTTT.